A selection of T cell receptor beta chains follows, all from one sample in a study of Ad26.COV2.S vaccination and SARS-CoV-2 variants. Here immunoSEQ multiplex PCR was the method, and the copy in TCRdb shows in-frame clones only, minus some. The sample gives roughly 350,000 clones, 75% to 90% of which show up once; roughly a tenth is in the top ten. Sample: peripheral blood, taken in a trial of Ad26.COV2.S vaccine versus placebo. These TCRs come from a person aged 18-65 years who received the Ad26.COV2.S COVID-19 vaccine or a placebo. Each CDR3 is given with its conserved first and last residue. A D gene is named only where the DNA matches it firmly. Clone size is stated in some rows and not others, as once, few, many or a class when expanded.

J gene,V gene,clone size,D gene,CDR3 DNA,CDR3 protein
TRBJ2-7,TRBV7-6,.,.,TGTGCCAGCAGCCTAGGTGGCGGAAGCTCCTACGAGCAGTACTTC,CASSLGGGSSYEQYF
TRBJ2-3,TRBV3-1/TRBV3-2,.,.,TGTGCCAGCAGCCAAGTGTCTTCTTGGGGGATGAACACAGATACGCAGTATTTT,CASSQVSSWGMNTDTQYF
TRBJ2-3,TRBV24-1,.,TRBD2,TGTGCCACCAGTGCCCCTACTAGCGGGATCACAGATACGCAGTATTTT,CATSAPTSGITDTQYF
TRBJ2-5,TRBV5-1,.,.,TGCGCCAGCAGCTTGAGCAGTCAAGAGACCCAGTACTTC,CASSLSSQETQYF
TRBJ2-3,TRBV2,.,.,TGTGCCAGCAAGACGGAACCGGCCGATACGCAGTATTTT,CASKTEPADTQYF
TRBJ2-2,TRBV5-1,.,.,TGCGCCAGCAGCTTGGTCGGGAGCGACACCGGGGAGCTGTTTTTT,CASSLVGSDTGELFF
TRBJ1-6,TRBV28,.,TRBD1,TGTGCCAGCAGTCCGGGGACAGGGGGTTTGTCACCCCTCCACTTT,CASSPGTGGLSPLHF
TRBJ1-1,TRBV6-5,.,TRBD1,TGTGCCAGCAGCTACCGGGACAGGCGGCGCGCTGAAGCTTTCTTT,CASSYRDRRRAEAFF
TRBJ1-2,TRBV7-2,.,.,TGTGCCAGCAGCCCCGCCCTGACCGCGGTCTATGGCTACACCTTC,CASSPALTAVYGYTF
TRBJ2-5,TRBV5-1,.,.,TGCGCCAGCAGCCCAGGACAGCTACAAGAGACCCAGTACTTC,CASSPGQLQETQYF
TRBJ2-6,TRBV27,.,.,TGTGCCAGCAGTTTACGGGGGCCACCACCTGAAACTGGGGCCAACGTCCTGACTTTC,CASSLRGPPPETGANVLTF
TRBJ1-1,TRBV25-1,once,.,TGTGCCAGCGGGAGAAACACTGAAGCTTTCTTT,CASGRNTEAFF
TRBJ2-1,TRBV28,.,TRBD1,TGTGCCAGCAGTTCGACAGGGGAGGAATTCACCAATGAGCAGTTCTTC,CASSSTGEEFTNEQFF
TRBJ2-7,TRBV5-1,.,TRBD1,TGCGCCACCATGGTCGGACAGGGGGGCCACGAGCAGTACTTC,CATMVGQGGHEQYF
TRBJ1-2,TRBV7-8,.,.,TGTGCCAGCAGCTTCCGGCCGGACTATGGCTACACCTTC,CASSFRPDYGYTF
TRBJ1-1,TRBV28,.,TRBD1,TGTGCCAGCAGTTCTCCGGGACAGGGGTTACACACTGAAGCTTTCTTT,CASSSPGQGLHTEAFF
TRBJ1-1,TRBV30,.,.,TGTGCCTGTGCAAGAGCCCTGAACACTGAAGCTTTCTTT,CACARALNTEAFF
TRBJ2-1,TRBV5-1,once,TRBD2,TGCGCCAGCAGCTTGTTTGCGGGGGGCCACAATGAGCAGTTCTTC,CASSLFAGGHNEQFF
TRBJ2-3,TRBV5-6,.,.,TGTGCCAGCAGCTTGGCCGGGCAGGCCAGTCTCAATTTT,CASSLAGQASLNF
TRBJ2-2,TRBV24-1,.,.,TGTGCCACCAGCCCCCGCAGGGCCGACACCGGGGAGCTGTTTTTT,CATSPRRADTGELFF
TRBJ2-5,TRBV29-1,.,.,TGCAGCGTTGAAGTGGCTGCAGCCCAAGAGACCCAGTACTTC,CSVEVAAAQETQYF
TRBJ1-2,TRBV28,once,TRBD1,TGTGCCAGCAGTTTTTCAGGGGGCGTCAACTATGGCTACACCTTC,CASSFSGGVNYGYTF
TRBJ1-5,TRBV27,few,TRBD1,TGTGCCAGCAGTCCGATCGGGACAGGGACTCAGCCCCAGCATTTT,CASSPIGTGTQPQHF
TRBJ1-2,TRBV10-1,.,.,TGCGCCAGCAGTGACCGGACGCCGCTGTATGGCTACACCTTC,CASSDRTPLYGYTF
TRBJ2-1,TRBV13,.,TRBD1,TGTGCCAGCGGAAGAACCGGGACAGGGTACAATGAGCAGTTCTTC,CASGRTGTGYNEQFF
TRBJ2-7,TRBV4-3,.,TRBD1,TGCGCCAGCAGCCAAGATAGGGGGCAGGGCTACGAGCAGTACTTC,CASSQDRGQGYEQYF
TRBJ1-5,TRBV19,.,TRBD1,TGTGCCAGTAGACCCAACACCGGGACAGGGGGGCTTCAGCCCCAGCATTTT,CASRPNTGTGGLQPQHF
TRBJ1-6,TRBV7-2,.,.,TGTGCCAGCACCCCGGGGGTCTCGGCGTCACCCCTCCACTTT,CASTPGVSASPLHF
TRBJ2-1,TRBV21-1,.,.,TGTGCCAGCAGCAAAGGGTTAAGACAGGACGGGAATGAGCAGTTCTTC,CASSKGLRQDGNEQFF
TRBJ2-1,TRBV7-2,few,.,TGTGCCAGCAGCTTAGCGCGGGGTGGGGATGAGCAGTTCTTC,CASSLARGGDEQFF
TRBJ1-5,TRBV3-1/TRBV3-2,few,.,TGTGCCAGCAGCCAAGATTTTCCCAGCAATCAGCCCCAGCATTTT,CASSQDFPSNQPQHF
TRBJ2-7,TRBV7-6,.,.,TGTGCCAGCAGCTGGGGGCCCAAAAACGAGCAGTACTTC,CASSWGPKNEQYF
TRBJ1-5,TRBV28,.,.,TGTGCCAGCAGGGTTGTATTTCAGCCCCAGCATTTT,CASRVVFQPQHF
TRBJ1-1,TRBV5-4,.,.,TGTGCCAGCAGCCTAGAGGGGTCCACTGAAGCTTTCTTT,CASSLEGSTEAFF
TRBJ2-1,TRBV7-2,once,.,TGTGCCAGCAGAAGAGCGGGTATCTCCTACAATGAGCAGTTCTTC,CASRRAGISYNEQFF
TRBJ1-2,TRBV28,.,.,TGTGCCAGTTTTGACCCTAGGAGCTATGGCTACACCTTC,CASFDPRSYGYTF
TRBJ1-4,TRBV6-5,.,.,TGTGCCAGCAGTTCGCCGGGGGCGCCTAATGAAAAACTGTTTTTT,CASSSPGAPNEKLFF
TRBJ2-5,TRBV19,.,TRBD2,TGTGCCAGTAGTAGGACTAGCGAAGAGACCCAGTACTTC,CASSRTSEETQYF
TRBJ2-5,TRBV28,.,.,TGTGCCAGCACCACTTTGGGGACAAAACAAGAGACCCAGTACTTC,CASTTLGTKQETQYF
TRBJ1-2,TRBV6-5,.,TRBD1,TGTGCCAGCAAGACAACATCCGACAGGGCCTATGGCTACACCTTC,CASKTTSDRAYGYTF
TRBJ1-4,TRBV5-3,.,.,TGTGCCAGAAGCCAGGTGGGGGCCGGGACTAATGAAAAACTGTTTTTT,CARSQVGAGTNEKLFF